These 10 T cell receptor beta chains were all obtained from the same sample, sequenced in a study of cytomegalovirus exposure and HLA in healthy donors. Here immunoSEQ multiplex PCR was the method, and the copy in TCRdb shows in-frame clones only, minus some. Of approximately 54,000 clones detected, approximately 90% appear once; the ten largest clones hold more than 8%. Material for sequencing was PBMCs. The source is a woman between 18 and 29 years old in good health and CMV-seropositive.

The chain recombines TRBV6-6 with TRBJ2-3; 12 bases fit TRBD2. V lost 6 bases and J lost 7; bases outside the gene matches: 2. The germline V gene encodes CDR1 MNHNY and CDR2 SVGAGI (reference sequence). CDR3 length: 13 amino acids. The chain's CDR3 is CASRGLAGNTQYF. The CDR3, as DNA: TGTGCCAGCAGAGGACTAGCGGGGAATACGCAGTATTTT.

V usage is TRBV9 and J usage is TRBJ2-3; 9 bases are shared with TRBD2. Germline V gene data show CDR1 as SGDLS and CDR2 as YYNGEE. Unmatched junction bases numbered 5, after V lost 4 bases and J lost 2 bases. This CDR3 contains 15 residues. The CDR3 protein is CASSSSGGITDTQYF. The CDR3 bases are TGTGCCAGCAGCTCGAGCGGGGGGATCACAGATACGCAGTATTTT.

The chain links TRBV10-1 to TRBJ2-3; TRBD1 matches at 7 bases. CDR3 length: 13 amino acids. CDR1 is WNHNN and CDR2 is SYGVQD in the germline V gene (reference sequence). After removal of 8 bases from V and 5 bases from J, the junction contained 7 bases not matched to a gene. The CDR3 nucleotides read TGCGCCAGCCAACTTGGGACAGAAGATACGCAGTATTTT. It translates to CASQLGTEDTQYF.

This rearrangement joins TRBV5-6 to TRBJ1-5; 7 bases match TRBD1. This CDR3 region has 14 residues. V lost 3 bases and J lost 6; bases outside the gene matches: 6. Germline CDR1 reads SGHDT; CDR2 reads YYEEEE. The CDR3 coding sequence is TGTGCCAGCAGCTGGAGTTCAGGGGGTCAGCCCCAGCATTTT. It codes for CASSWSSGGQPQHF.

J is TRBJ2-7 and V is TRBV4-1, with D possibly being TRBD2 (6 bases). The CDR3 is made up of 13 amino acids. Germline V gives CDR1 MGHRA, CDR2 YSYEKL. V lost 3 bases and J 4 bases, leaving 10 bases between the germline ends. CDR3 coding DNA: TGCGCCAGCAGCCAGCGGGGTGGGTACGAGCAGTACTTC. This translates into CASSQRGGYEQYF.

Points on this clone: Its ends do not fully match the called genes, so a read error is possible. The chain employs TRBV7-9 and TRBJ1-5; TRBD1 might be the D (5 bases). Germline V gene data show CDR1 as SEHNR and CDR2 as FQNEAQ (reference sequence). This CDR3 has 15 residues. The CDR3 region is CASSLGVRAYQPQHF. Written as DNA, the CDR3 is TGTGCCAGCAGTTTAGGAGTCAGGGCGTATCAGCCCCAGCATTTT.

The chain employs TRBV2 and TRBJ2-5; TRBD1 matches 8 bases. The CDR3 totals 14 residues. CDR1 is SNHLY, CDR2 FYNNEI, per germline. The ends lost 6 bases at V and 1 base at J; junction bases unmatched: 4. The CDR3 DNA is TGTGCCAGCAGGCTTACAGGGGGCCAAGAGACCCAGTACTTC. Amino acids: CASRLTGGQETQYF.

The chain carries TRBV7-9 and TRBJ1-2; the D is unclear. The CDR3 spans 15 residues. The V end lost 5 bases, the J end lost 4 bases, and 17 bases lay between the germline ends. Germline-derived CDR1 and CDR2 are SEHNR and FQNEAQ (reference sequence). For the CDR3, the DNA is TGTGCCAGCAGCCTAGGAGGTATTTTGGTCTATGGCTACACCTTC. It yields the protein CASSLGGILVYGYTF.

This clone was seen a handful of times. The chain uses TRBV4-3 and TRBJ2-1, with 8 bases that match TRBD2. The V and J ends lost 0 bases and 6 bases, in that order; junction bases with no gene match: 10. The CDR3 is 17 residues long. From germline, CDR1 is LGHNA and CDR2 YSLEER. CDR3 nucleotides: TGCGCCAGCAGCCAAGATTCACCGGGGGGGCAGATCAATGAGCAGTTCTTC. It codes for CASSQDSPGGQINEQFF.

In its sample, this clone was seen a few times. The chain joins TRBV4-2 to TRBJ2-6; a weak D match, TRBD1 (6 bases). This CDR3 has 16 residues. Trimming took 2 bases from V and 0 from J, leaving 8 bases between them. CDR1 and CDR2 from the germline V gene are LGHNA and YNFKEQ. Here the CDR3 DNA reads TGTGCCAGCAGCCAAAGAGGGGGCTCTGGGGCCAACGTCCTGACTTTC. Protein: CASSQRGGSGANVLTF.